The clone carrying this T cell receptor beta chain was seen a handful of times. This specimen belongs to a study of blood T cell repertoires in COVID-19. Profiled with immunoSEQ multiplex PCR; TCRdb holds only in-frame clones, not every one. The sample carries hundreds of thousands of clones, 88% recorded once. Before being deemed recovered, Cohort 3 donors had two negative PCRs, clearance, or symptom resolution. Sequencing used PBMCs or T cells enriched from blood (not recorded which). This sequence was found in a woman aged 25 to 45 who had recovered from COVID-19.

The CDR3 loop is CASSYRRGRAANEQFF. CDR3 in DNA: TGTGCCAGCAGCTATCGGAGAGGGCGGGCAGCGAATGAGCAGTTCTTC. The chain employs TRBV7-9 and TRBJ2-1, with D perhaps matching TRBD2 (5 bases). The CDR3 has 16 residues. Germline CDR1 reads SEHNR; CDR2 reads FQNEAQ (reference sequence). V was shortened by 4 bases and J by 7 bases, with 20 bases between the two germline ends.